This T cell receptor beta chain was obtained from a study of shared clonotypes between healthy human individuals. V was shortened by 3 bases and J by 8 bases, with 16 bases between the two germline ends. The germline CDR1 and CDR2 sequences are SGHDN and FVKESK. The length of the CDR3 is 14 residues. This clone has only one observation. Some clones are missing from TCRdb's copy, which holds only in-frame ones; the method was immunoSEQ multiplex PCR. The sample lists fewer than 3 million clones, approximately 90% occurring once. V is TRBV14 and J is TRBJ1-2, with D hard to call. This receptor was obtained from a man between 18 and 35 years old in good health. Some clones in this sample may be carry-over from other donors' samples. Sequencing was done on a sample of naive CD4+ T cells from PBMCs. The subset: CD45RA+ positively selected. CDR3 sequence reads: CASSQQLQLGGYTF. The CDR3 DNA follows: TGTGCCAGCAGCCAGCAGTTGCAATTAGGGGGCTACACCTTC.